What follows describes a single TCR beta chain. Per the germline V gene, CDR1 is ENHRY and CDR2 is SYGVKD. The CDR3 contains 15 residues. The V end lost 9 bases, the J end lost 0 bases, and 15 bases lay between the germline ends. The data originate from a study of shared clonotypes between healthy human individuals. The protocol was immunoSEQ multiplex PCR, while the TCRdb copy is restricted to in-frame clones and leaves out a portion. The table records fewer than 1.4 million clones, approximately 80% of them present only once. Sequenced sample: memory CD4+ T cells from PBMCs. This sample's subset: CD45RA-negative fraction. The clonotype comes from a man between 18 and 29 years old in good health. Some clones in this sample may be carry-over from other donors' samples. This chain connects TRBV10-3 to TRBJ1-3; D may be TRBD1 (6 bases). The CDR3 here is CAMGGAHNSGNTIYF. The CDR3 coding sequence is TGTGCCATGGGGGGCGCACACAACTCTGGAAACACCATATATTTT.